This T cell receptor beta chain was found in a study of shared clonotypes between healthy human individuals (dated by TCRdb to 2018 to 2020). As for the study more broadly: The cohort comprised two women and three men aged 18 to 49 years. Libraries were prepared and TCR repertoires were sequenced by different laboratories using diverse techniques, in order to increase sequencing depth and limit assay-specific biases. For each donor, three plates each were used for CD4 naive and CD4 memory, two plates were used for CD8 naive, and one plate was used for CD8 memory. The study deeply sequenced blood TCR repertoires of roughly five healthy adults to estimate repertoire size and the extent of clonotype sharing between individuals. Per donor, leukapheresis produced somewhere between about 0.94 and 9 billion PBMCs.

Study-level results and caveats: Based on pairwise subsampling, the degree of clonotype sharing among donors was expected to be affected by sequencing depth. Naive subsets generally had larger estimated clonotype richness than memory subsets. The small number of donors limited the genetic and exposure-history diversity represented. Only blood was sampled, and tissue TCR repertoires likely differ from those in blood. Clonotypes shared by all four sorted-subset donors showed higher generation probabilities than non-shared clonotypes. Rarefaction of sorted-subset datasets indicated incomplete sequencing despite the large sequencing depth. Sharing across a handful of donors was observed for around 5% of naive CD4, over 3% of naive CD8, 2.3% of memory CD4, and approximately 0.41% of memory CD8 clonotypes.

Spanning cysteine to phenylalanine, the CDR3 consists of 13 amino acids. Just the 39-base CDR3 DNA is kept, in frame starting at base 1. V gives up 4 bases and J gives up 8 bases, and the segment between their germline ends measures 15 bases. According to the germline V gene, CDR1 reads SGDLS and CDR2 reads YYNGEE. As for this clone: The antigen this receptor binds is unknown. Base qualities are not recorded, but no much larger clone differs from it by a single base.

Using the deep immunoSEQ assay, multiplex PCR amplified TCR CDR3 regions from genomic DNA. For each cell subset, the extracted genomic DNA was distributed evenly across all wells of several immunoSEQ 96-well plates, and each plate served as one replicate. For sorted subsets, approximately 200 ng of genomic DNA, equivalent to some 33,000 T cell genomes, went into each replicate PCR. Purified libraries were measured with a Qubit 3.0 fluorometer, size-checked on a Bioanalyzer 2100, and measured again with the KAPA Library Quantification kit. Each immunoSEQ 96-well plate was sequenced on its own single-read 150-cycle Illumina NextSeq 550 flow cell. In the original analysis: Because only junctional sequences without quality scores were contained in the immunoSEQ output, filtering matching that applied to full-length reads could not be performed. Sequences were annotated with PyIR, a Python wrapper for IgBLAST v1.9, and V/J genes and CDR3 were assigned using IMGT germline references. Reads were filtered out if the reads had weak V/J assignments (E-value above 1e-6), no CDR3, stop codons, out-of-frame junctions, or ambiguous translated residues. V3J clonotypes were defined by identical inferred V gene, J gene, and CDR3 amino acid sequence. Percentage overlap between repertoires was computed as shared unique clonotypes divided by the size of the smaller repertoire. RTK rarefaction, the Chao1 estimator, and Recon v2.1 estimates of unobserved clonotypes were used to assess repertoire richness. For all TCRbeta clonotypes obtained by the gDNA method from several donors, generation probabilities were computed with OLGA. Sourced from immuneACCESS, this table was stored by TCRdb with only in-frame sequences that have V and J called. A share of the clones is absent; for the studies checked, an unresolved V gene accounts for under half, and the remainder has no known explanation. V and J calls and clone size are given by that table; D and trimming were obtained from the DNA. This sample comprises about 1 million clones, approximately 76% of them detected only once. Approximately 1.5% of the sample rests with the top ten.

The donors were healthy, HIV-negative adults who had no recently reported acute infections or vaccinations. Every donor was a Caucasian adult residing in Nashville, Tennessee, USA. CD4+ T cells were enriched by magnetic negative selection, after which naive cells were positively selected on CD45RA and the negative fraction was taken as the memory subset. Blood was obtained by leukapheresis, after which PBMCs were separated by Ficoll-Histopaque density gradient centrifugation and cryopreserved in liquid nitrogen vapor phase. Purity and quantity of every magnetically sorted T cell population were checked by analytical flow cytometry. Genomic DNA was isolated from each sorted fraction and quantified by UV absorbance on a Nanodrop 2000c.

The receptor was isolated from a young man in good health. The chain is assembled from TRBV9 and TRBJ1-1; the D region possibly corresponds to TRBD1 (6 bases align). The sequenced sample consisted of memory CD4+ T cells sorted from blood. Interpreted using the paper, the cell subset or site label stands for: CD45RA-negative fraction. The DNA sequence follows: TGTGCCAGCAGCCCCCAATCCCAGGGGGAAGCTTTCTTT. It specifies CASSPQSQGEAFF. Reference TRBV9 and TRBJ1-1 proteins supply the regions before and after the CDR3; the full variable domain is: DSGVTQTPKHLITATGQRVTLRCSPRSGDLSVYWYQQSLDQGLQFLIQYYNGEERAKGNILERFSAQQFPDLHSELNLSSLELGDSALYFCASSPQSQGEAFFGQGTRLTVV.